This T cell receptor (beta chain) was captured in a study of shared clonotypes between healthy human individuals. Study-level results: Apart from blood, nothing was sampled; tissue repertoires likely differ.

Concerning this clone itself: Its target is unknown.

The assay ran at deep level. Libraries were prepared by immunoSEQ multiplex PCR; TCRdb keeps only in-frame clonotypes and omits some of them. The sample has under 2.5 million clones; less than 95% are singletons. CDR3 length: 15 residues. The germline gives CDR1 SGHAT, CDR2 FQNNGV. J was trimmed by 9 bases and V by 7 bases; bases with no gene match: 18. The sequencing sample was made of naive CD4+ T cells from PBMCs. Subset: CD45RA+ positively selected. V usage is TRBV11-2 and J usage is TRBJ2-7, with 7 bases identical to TRBD1. The source is a man aged 18 to 30 in good health. Some clones in this sample may be carry-over from other donors' samples. The CDR3 loop reads CASIPRGTDLRGQYF. The CDR3 DNA is TGTGCCAGCATCCCCCGTGGGACAGATTTACGAGGGCAGTACTTC.